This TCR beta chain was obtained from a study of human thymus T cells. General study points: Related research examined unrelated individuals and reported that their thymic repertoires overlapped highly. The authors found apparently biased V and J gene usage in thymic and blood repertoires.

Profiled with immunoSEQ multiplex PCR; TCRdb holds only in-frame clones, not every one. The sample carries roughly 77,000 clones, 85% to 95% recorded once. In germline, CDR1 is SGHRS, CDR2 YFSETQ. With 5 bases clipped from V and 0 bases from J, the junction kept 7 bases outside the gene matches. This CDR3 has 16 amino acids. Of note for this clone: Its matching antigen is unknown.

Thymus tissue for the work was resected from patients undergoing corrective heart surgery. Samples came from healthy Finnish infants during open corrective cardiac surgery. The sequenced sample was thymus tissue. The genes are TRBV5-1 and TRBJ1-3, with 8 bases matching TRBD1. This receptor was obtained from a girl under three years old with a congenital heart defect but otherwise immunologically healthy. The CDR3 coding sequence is TGCGCCAGCAGAGGTCAGGGGGCCCCCTCTGGAAACACCATATATTTT. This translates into CASRGQGAPSGNTIYF.